The sequence of this T cell receptor (beta chain) was determined in a study of T cell responses to AZD1222 COVID-19 vaccine (dated by TCRdb to the early 2020s). About the full investigation: AZD1222 recipients given second doses at about 4 weeks or at about 12 weeks were pooled, since spike-specific TCR depth and breadth were not found to differ between the two schedules. Trial participants were enrolled into age subgroups of 18-55, 56-69 and 70-plus years, which contained about 150, 28 and 57 TCR-sequenced participants, respectively. A total of about 230 trial participants underwent TCR sequencing, of whom 200 to 220 received two doses of AZD1222 and about 25 received two doses of the MenACWY control vaccine.

This specimen's time point label, interpreted: baseline before first vaccination. Samples from vaccinated people were obtained from the UK trials COV001 and COV002, which included a single-blind randomized controlled phase 2/3 trial of AZD1222 (ChAdOx1 nCoV-19) in healthy adults. For TCRbeta chain sequencing, PBMC samples were collected from trial participants at day 0 and at day 28 after the second dose. Taken from cysteine to phenylalanine, the CDR3 has 12 residues. Left in the record is the CDR3 DNA by itself, 36 bases read in frame from the first base. CDR1 LGHDT and CDR2 YNNKEL were looked up in the germline V gene (reference sequence). The trim is 1 base for V and 6 bases for J, with a gap of 7 bases between the germline ends. Comments on this clone: Which antigen it targets is not known. Per-nucleotide qualities are absent, and no much larger clonotype sits a single base away.

The CDR3 regions of human TCRbeta chains were analyzed by immunosequencing. In the authors' own workflow: Repertoire TCRs were matched against a reference library of SARS-CoV-2-specific TCRs generated with the MIRA antigen-specificity platform. Breadth was defined as the fraction of unique TCRs that were SARS-CoV-2-associated, and depth was defined as the fraction of total T cells that were SARS-CoV-2-associated. Using the MIRA data, each spike-specific TCR was mapped to the spike region that the TCR reacts to and placed in a CD4 or CD8 class. Log10-transformed breadth and depth values were compared by one-way ANOVA with Sidak's multiple comparisons tests. This is the immuneACCESS table as TCRdb keeps it, with only in-frame sequences that have V and J called. A part of the clones is gone; compared with another copy, unresolved V genes explain less than half, and the rest is unexplained. From that table come the V and J calls and clone size; the DNA was used to work out D and trimming. The sample yields around 110,000 clones; around 94% were counted once. The ten top clones hold approximately 3% of the sample.

Results the study describes overall, beyond this receptor: Because no day 14 peak-response samples were available, repertoires were characterized only after the peak T cell response. Participants were mostly white British and included more females than males, and it was suggested by the authors that clonal diversity may have been underestimated. In the small 56-69-year group, the increase in depth fell short of significance, most likely because of low power. After two AZD1222 doses, both the breadth and the depth of spike-specific TCRs were significantly higher than at day 0 and than in MenACWY recipients. Conclusions about previously exposed vaccinees are limited because only six or seven AZD1222 recipients were SARS-CoV-2 seropositive at baseline. CD4 TCRs associated with the vaccine covered the entire spike protein, and the dominant responses were in regions 160-218 and 743-854. Reportedly, almost half of the unique spike-specific TCRs recognized epitopes lying outside the regions that are mutated in the B.1.351 and B.1.1.7 variants.

The source material was peripheral blood, sampled on day 0 of AZD1222 vaccination. This receptor was obtained from an adult in good health. Recombination joined TRBV3-1 (or the pseudogene TRBV3-2) with TRBJ2-7, with the identity of the D gene unclear. The CDR3 has the sequence CASSQVPSEQYF. The base sequence is TGTGCCAGCAGCCAAGTCCCGTCCGAGCAGTACTTC.